This T cell receptor beta chain was observed in a study of cytomegalovirus exposure and HLA in healthy donors (dated by TCRdb to between 2016 and 2019). For the study in its entirety: An earlier analysis of roughly 630 of the donors reported about 250 Gb of sequence data and approximately 110 million unique TCR beta sequences from some 180 million T cells. An early release covering about 600 HLA-typed donors comprised about 300 gigabases of sequencing data and 85 million or so unique TCR sequences. Of the 398 genotyped donors, approximately 82% fell in the genetic ancestry cluster associated with self-reported Caucasian donors. The study was designed to test whether signatures of past pathogen exposure could be identified by cataloging public T cell receptors. The T cell repertoires of several hundred subjects were profiled by immunosequencing and related to cytomegalovirus serostatus. In addition to the first cohort of about 650 subjects, a separate validation cohort of 120 different subjects was used. To predict cytomegalovirus infection status, the study combined high-throughput TCR immunosequencing, statistical association of individual TCRs with disease status, and machine learning. A later analysis re-examined previously published TCR beta repertoires from about 700 donors and added high-resolution HLA genotyping to investigate patterns of TCR occurrence. The later analysis used no new phenotypic data to find candidate immune exposures, relying instead on TCR beta sequences and their occurrence across donors. To decide whether each TCR beta V gene segment behaved as functional or pseudogenic, an earlier analysis of over 500 of the donors relied on high-throughput TCR beta sequencing. Alongside the repertoire data, information on donor age, sex, ethnicity and CMV serostatus was compiled. Genome-wide SNP genotypes for about three fifths of the roughly 670 donors were used in a later genetic analysis, which treated that subset as a discovery cohort. All discovery cohort repertoires had been generated on a single sequencing platform. HLA typing covered class I and class II loci at four-digit resolution. Typing coverage differed by locus: A, B, C, DRB1 and DQB1 were typed in roughly 620-630 donors, DQA1 in 522, DPA1 in over 600, and DPB1 in roughly 450. Five DR-DQ haplotypes were treated as single units for association and clustering because of strong linkage in the cohort. On average, about 240,000 unique TCR beta nucleotide sequences were sequenced per donor among roughly 430 genotyped donors of the cohort, with roughly 19% of those sequences being non-productive.

Comment on this clone: Its cognate antigen has yet to be identified. No per-base quality is available; no much larger clone lies one base away.

What the work shows at the level of the full study, not this receptor alone: Because some donors lacked HLA typing at each locus, the association tests relied only on the typed subset. Some IMGT-functional V segments, including TRBV6-2 and TRBV6-3, could not be told apart with the 87-base-pair reads, so those segments were excluded. In a later analysis, most CMV-associated TCR beta chains were found to appear HLA-restricted, with HLA associations seemingly driven largely by CMV exposure. Only TCR beta chains were sequenced in this cohort, and the absence of alpha or paired-chain data limited detectable features. The study listed 150 to 200 TCR beta chains as associated with cytomegalovirus. According to the authors, the approach could potentially be generalized to other disease states and immunological phenotypes. In vitro tests confirmed that a few of the cytomegalovirus-associated TCR beta chains recognize cytomegalovirus antigens. Because counts were too low, roughly 17 rarely observed V segments, including chromosome 9 orphons, were left out of the earlier analysis of a few hundred of the donors. A cluster of highly shared sequence variants was judged likely to be a technical artifact of the sequencing pipeline. In a later analysis, some 18,000 TCR beta sequences were associated with specific HLA alleles at a false discovery rate of 0.05. A later analysis found that HLA-associated TCR beta chains were more clonally expanded and had lower generation probabilities than equally common non-associated chains. A further reported finding was that TCR beta sequences accurately predicted the HLA-A and HLA-B alleles for most subjects in the first cohort. For the cohort, immune exposure information was limited to CMV serostatus. Roughly uniform sequencing depth across donors was assumed in presence/absence analyses, although this assumption may not hold. According to a later genetic analysis, donors in an Asian-associated ancestry cluster had fewer N-insertions in productive TCRs than the approximately 710-donor mean. An association between a missense DCLRE1C variant and V-gene and J-gene trimming of TCR beta chains was found in a later genetic analysis and replicated in an independent cohort. In a later analysis, TCR association rates were found to vary across HLA loci, with the most associated TCRs seen for DRB1 alleles and the fewest for HLA-C alleles. In both the original and validation cohorts, the classifier was reported to diagnose cytomegalovirus status with high specificity and sensitivity. Several of the top co-occurrence clusters appeared to be linked to parvovirus B19, influenza, CMV and Epstein-Barr virus, according to a later analysis. Linkage disequilibrium might explain the correlated functional status among segregating V segments, but an unknown experimental factor could not be ruled out. Most TCR sequences were observed very rarely across donors, whereas some public TCRs were present in many individuals. In an earlier analysis of some 640 of the donors, most TCR beta V segments were observed in productive rearrangements about 90% or about 30% of the time, broadly matching IMGT annotations. When HLA alleles, especially DR and DQ, strongly co-occurred, TCR associations were difficult to assign to individual alleles.

The library was prepared using the immunoSEQ multiplex PCR assay. A mixture of 60 forward primers for TCR Vbeta segments and 13 reverse primers for TCR Jbeta segments was used in the multiplex PCR. The CDR3 region of rearranged TCR beta genes was amplified from genomic DNA with a multiplex PCR assay. Amplified TCR beta libraries were sequenced as 87-base-pair reads on the Illumina HiSeq System. From the authors' description of their analysis: A later analysis tallied approximately 87 million unique TCR beta chains across the 666 repertoires, and about 12 million of those chains were shared by two or more donors. A nearest-neighbor algorithm error-corrected the raw reads and collapsed the reads into unique sequences, merging closely related sequences to remove PCR and sequencing errors. To assign V, D and J gene segments, CDR3 sequences were aligned to IMGT reference sequences. Each retained sequence needed at least a six-nucleotide match to both a V gene segment and a J gene segment. Rearrangements were classified as productive when the CDR3 lacked stop codons and remained in frame with V and J, and all other rearrangements were classified as non-productive. Following IMGT convention, CDR3 was defined as the stretch from the second conserved V-encoded cysteine to the conserved J-encoded phenylalanine. The earlier analysis of 587 of the donors excluded sequences that lacked an unambiguous match to a single V gene segment. In an earlier analysis of about 590 of the donors, a V segment was called functional when productive rearrangements were above 56.7%, and segregating when the standard deviation between donors exceeded 5%. To diagnose cytomegalovirus status from the catalog of TCR beta chain sequences, a statistical classification framework was built. In a later analysis, TCR nucleotide sequences were compared against IMGT/GENE-DB human TR gene sequences so that V and J genes could be assigned. A later analysis assigned CDR3 sequences and most-parsimonious VDJ recombination scenarios with the TCRdist pipeline. In a later analysis, every TCR beta chain was defined by the combination of its CDR3 amino acid sequence and its V-gene family, and reads without a unique V-gene family were dropped. As a way to deal with suspected cross-contamination and a sequencing artifact, a later analysis dropped 450 to 600 nucleotide sequences that were highly shared and had low generation probability. A later analysis calculated a clonal expansion index for each public chain from normalized within-repertoire ranks of inferred template counts. In a later analysis, generation probabilities were computed using a VDJ recombination model fitted to out-of-frame rearrangements, and the results were checked against IGoR. Hypergeometric tests were used in a later analysis to score TCR-TCR, TCR-HLA and TCR-CMV co-occurrence, with a repertoire-size bias correction applied to the TCR pairs. False discovery rates were estimated in a later analysis by permuting HLA or CMV assignments 20 times. In a later analysis, co-occurring TCRs were grouped using DBSCAN, with TCRdist sequence similarity added in when clustering inside HLA-allele-positive subsets. For co-occurrence clustering, repertoires with fewer than 30,000 or more than 120,000 public chains were excluded, along with a handful of repertoires with anomalous nucleotide sharing. In its TCRdb copy, this immuneACCESS table keeps in-frame sequences only and misses some clones. Where compared with another copy, unresolved V genes explain less than half of these, and the others have no known cause. D and trimming come from the DNA, and the V and J calls and clone size come from that table. This sample has 100,000 to 150,000 clones in its table, and 81% of those were observed once. The ten top clones hold about 1.1% of the sample.

From cysteine to phenylalanine, the CDR3 is 16 amino acids long. Only CDR3 DNA remains: 48 bases, in frame from the first base. For this chain, trimming is 1 base at the V end and 2 bases at the J end, and the number of junction bases without a gene match is 4. CDR1 SEHNR and CDR2 FQNEAQ are derived from the germline V gene (reference sequence). The cohort comprised around 690 healthy bone marrow donors. At the time of sampling, every cohort member was nominally healthy, though immune exposures that went unrecorded were likely present. The donor was CMV seronegative and belonged to the group of under 400 seronegative cohort members. Every donor gave a peripheral blood sample, and the peripheral blood mononuclear cells from that sample were used for TCR beta sequencing. The Qiagen DNeasy Blood Extraction Kit was used to extract genomic DNA from the blood cell samples.

The sequenced material came from PBMCs. The TCR originated in a woman in her twenties or thirties in good health and CMV-seronegative. Rearrangement joined TRBV7-9 to TRBJ2-3; 9 nucleotides in the junction match TRBD1. CDR3 reads: CASSLVQGAHTDTQYF. The DNA sequence reads TGTGCCAGCAGCTTAGTACAGGGGGCTCACACAGATACGCAGTATTTT.